What follows describes a single T cell receptor beta chain. The V and J ends lost 1 base and 8 bases, in that order; junction bases with no gene match: 11. Germline loops: CDR1 LGHDT, CDR2 YNNKEL (reference sequence). This CDR3 region has 16 residues. Produced via immunoSEQ multiplex PCR; TCRdb's table is partial and in-frame only. This table has around 250,000 clones, roughly nine tenths appearing once. Clinical history reported by participants formed the basis on which cohorts were assigned. These data belong to a study of blood T cell repertoires in COVID-19. In the study overall: The origin of the acute and convalescent COVID-19 samples was the United States, Italy and Spain.

The TCR was taken from a human donor in a cohort exposed to, infected with or recovered from COVID-19 (not recorded which). The donor label of this sample is uncertain. The chain couples TRBV3-1 (or the pseudogene TRBV3-2) to TRBJ1-2, with 9 nucleotides matching TRBD1. Material for sequencing was PBMCs or T cells enriched from blood (not recorded which). The CDR3 coding sequence is TGTGCCAGCAGCCAAGTTTTGGACAGGGGAATTTTCGGCTACACCTTC. This codes for CASSQVLDRGIFGYTF.